Listed here are 15 T cell receptor beta chains from one sample, sequenced in a study of cytomegalovirus exposure and HLA in healthy donors. Primers: 60 Vbeta forward and 13 Jbeta reverse. TCRdb keeps only in-frame clones here, not all; method: immunoSEQ multiplex PCR. The table lists some 120,000 clones, around 73% of them singletons. Source material: PBMCs. All receptors come from a woman between 40 and 55 years old in good health and CMV-seropositive.

This chain connects TRBV29-1 to TRBJ2-2; weak D call: TRBD1 (6 bases). CDR3 length: 16 residues. Trimming shortened V by 0 bases and J by 4 bases, and 15 bases separated the two germline ends. Germline V gene lookup returns CDR1 SQVTM and CDR2 ANQGSEA. The CDR3 nucleotides are TGCAGCGTTGAAGAGTCAGGGGACCCGGTCACCGGGGAGCTGTTTTTT. It is translated as CSVEESGDPVTGELFF.

The chain uses TRBV15 and TRBJ2-5; D gene unclear. The V end was cut by 0 bases, the J end by 5 bases, with 13 bases between. The germline V gene encodes CDR1 LNHNV and CDR2 YYDKDF (reference sequence). There are 15 residues in the CDR3. CDR3 protein: CATSRDQAGFETQYF. In DNA, the CDR3 is TGTGCCACCAGCAGAGATCAGGCCGGATTTGAGACCCAGTACTTC.

The chain links TRBV5-6 to TRBJ1-5, with D hard to call. The CDR3 has 14 residues. CDR1 is SGHDT, CDR2 YYEEEE, per germline. The V gene lost 1 base and the J gene lost 5 bases, with 10 bases spanning the gap. Here the CDR3 reads CASSLSRGYQPQHF. In DNA, the CDR3 is TGTGCCAGCAGCTTGTCTCGAGGGTATCAGCCCCAGCATTTT.

J is TRBJ1-1 and V is TRBV18; D is unclear. The CDR3 has 16 amino acids. V lost 3 bases and J 6 bases, leaving 20 bases between the germline ends. Germline values: CDR1 KGHSH, CDR2 LQKENI. CDR3 coding DNA: TGTGCCAGCTCACCGGGAGGGCCCGCAAGAGGCTCTGAAGCTTTCTTT. This sequence encodes CASSPGGPARGSEAFF.

V and J are TRBV29-1 and TRBJ1-2, with 10 positions matching TRBD1. V gave up 7 bases and J gave up 4 bases; unmatched junction bases: 6. The CDR3 is made up of 13 amino acids. Germline CDR1 SQVTM, CDR2 ANQGSEA. Written as DNA, the CDR3 is TGCAGCGGGGGACAGGGGAGGGGCTATGGCTACACCTTC. It translates to CSGGQGRGYGYTF.

CDR3 in amino acids: CASSLQRGEGNEQFF. The CDR3 coding sequence is TGTGCCAGCAGCTTACAGCGGGGAGAGGGAAATGAGCAGTTCTTC. This rearrangement joins TRBV5-4 to TRBJ2-1; 7 bases align to TRBD2. The CDR3 is made up of 15 amino acids. V gave up 2 bases and J gave up 7 bases; unmatched junction bases: 9. Germline loops: CDR1 SGHNT, CDR2 YYREEE (reference sequence). Full variable domain (outside the CDR3, taken from reference TRBV5-4 and TRBJ2-1): ETGVTQSPTHLIKTRGQQVTLRCSSQSGHNTVSWYQQALGQGPQFIFQYYREEENGRGNFPPRFSGLQFPNYSSELNVNALELDDSALYLCASSLQRGEGNEQFFGPGTRLTVL.

The rearrangement uses TRBV6-5 and TRBJ1-2; maybe TRBD1 (5 bases). Germline lookup yields CDR1 MNHEY and CDR2 SVGAGI. Trimming took off 6 bases at V and 1 base at J, with 15 bases between the two ends. The CDR3 loop spans 15 amino acids. The DNA for the CDR3 is TGTGCCAGCAGGGTCGCAGGGCCGTTTAACTATGGCTACACCTTC. It is translated as CASRVAGPFNYGYTF.

V is TRBV7-3 and J is TRBJ2-1; 12 nucleotides align to TRBD2. V dropped 5 bases and J dropped 7; count of bases not matched to a gene: 6. CDR1 and CDR2 (germline): SGHTA, FQGTGA. The CDR3 consists of 15 residues. CDR3 sequence reads: CASSRGTSGRNEQFF. The CDR3 bases are TGTGCCAGCAGCCGTGGGACTAGCGGGCGTAATGAGCAGTTCTTC.

The count of this clone is one. The rearrangement uses TRBV11-2 and TRBJ2-7; D is uncertain. Germline V CDR1 and CDR2: SGHAT, FQNNGV. The CDR3 is made up of 15 amino acids. Between the trimmed V and J ends, which lost 5 bases and 4 bases, there was a span of 18 bases. The DNA of the CDR3 is TGTGCCAGCAGCCCTTCAGGCTGGGCTGGTTACGAGCAGTACTTC. Its protein product is CASSPSGWAGYEQYF.

This clone was recorded a few times. The chain couples TRBV5-1 to TRBJ1-1; TRBD1 might be the D (6 bases). This CDR3 contains 14 residues. V dropped 6 bases and J dropped 5 bases, with 17 bases sitting between them. Per germline, CDR1 SGHRS and CDR2 YFSETQ. In DNA, the CDR3 is TGCGCCAGCAATCGAGGGGGGGAGGGGACTGAAGCTTTCTTT. Translation: CASNRGGEGTEAFF.

The chain couples TRBV5-1 to TRBJ2-5; 12 positions match TRBD1. CDR1 is SGHRS and CDR2 is YFSETQ in the germline V gene. The junction had 5 bases not matched to a gene; V was cut back by 1 base and J by 4 bases. The CDR3 has 16 residues. The CDR3 coding sequence is TGCGCCAGCAGCTTGCTGGGACAGGGGGCGGGAGAGACCCAGTACTTC. Its protein is CASSLLGQGAGETQYF.

The CDR3 DNA reads TGCAGCGTTGGACAGGGGATTTTGTCCGGGGAGCTGTTTTTT. Its protein product is CSVGQGILSGELFF. The V and J genes are TRBV29-1 and TRBJ2-2; 8 bases are a match to TRBD1. The CDR3 loop spans 14 amino acids. With 4 bases clipped from V and 6 bases from J, the junction kept 7 bases outside the gene matches. CDR1 is SQVTM and CDR2 is ANQGSEA in the germline V gene.

The chain joins TRBV18 to TRBJ2-5, with 8 positions matching TRBD1. CDR1 and CDR2 (germline): KGHSH, LQKENI. This CDR3 region has 13 residues. V lost 5 bases to trimming and J lost 4 bases; unmatched junction nucleotides: 3. The CDR3 nucleotides are TGTGCCAGCTCAGCAACAGGGGGAGAGACCCAGTACTTC. Its protein is CASSATGGETQYF.

This clone appeared a single time. Other DNA variants within this sample encode the same CDR3. The genes are TRBV4-1 and TRBJ1-4; D gene uncertain. Germline CDR1 and CDR2: MGHRA and YSYEKL. The V and J ends lost 3 bases and 3 bases respectively, with 8 bases between them. The CDR3 has 14 amino acids. The CDR3 DNA follows: TGCGCCAGCAGCCAGGCAGGATCTAATGAAAAACTGTTTTTT. It yields the protein CASSQAGSNEKLFF.

This chain connects TRBV2 to TRBJ2-7; 8 bases are shared with TRBD1. The CDR3 consists of 16 residues. V lost 3 bases and J lost 0; bases outside the gene matches: 7. Per germline, CDR1 SNHLY and CDR2 FYNNEI. CDR3 bases: TGTGCCAGCAGTGAGGTGACAGGGGTGAGCTCCTACGAGCAGTACTTC. Translating it yields CASSEVTGVSSYEQYF.